The clone carrying this TCR beta chain occurred once. The antigen remains undetermined. This specimen comes from a study of regulatory T cells in long-lasting Graves disease. General study points: Among persistent patients, a larger number of public clonotypes were shared (over 2,500) than among newly diagnosed patients (966).

Building the TCR beta libraries relied on iRepertoire HTBI primers, and CDR3 regions underwent Arm-PCR. In the source study's methods: Taken together, the samples had 62 TRBV and more than 11 TRBJ segments identified. TCRdb re-analysed the multiplex PCR reads in MiXCR, keeping a single row per CDR3 protein. TCRdb, rather than the study authors, made the V and J calls. The sample consists of about 430,000 distinct CDR3 sequences, approximately 22% of them appearing once. The time point denotes: persistent/refractory GD, antithyroid drugs over 5 years with positive TRAb. RNA extracted from PBMCs served as the sequencing template. Those enrolled as patients came out of an endocrinology department in Xi'an, China. With EDTA tubes as the receptacles, approximately 8.2 milliliters of peripheral blood were drawn. The receptor comes from a female donor with Graves disease. The source material was peripheral blood mononuclear cells (PBMCs), sampled when the disease was refractory, from a patient treated with antithyroid drugs.

CDR3 in amino acids: CASSQTGTEKQYF. The CDR3 DNA follows: TGTGCCAGCAGTCAAACCGGGACAGAGAAGCAGTACTTC. J is TRBJ2-7 and V is TRBV28; 7 nucleotides line up with TRBD1. Trimming at V came to 5 bases and at J to 8 bases, leaving 9 bases not matched to a gene. CDR3 size: 13 residues. Germline-derived CDR1 and CDR2 are MDHEN and SYDVKM.